A selection of T cell receptor beta chains follows, all from one sample in a study of OX40 agonist ivuxolimab in advanced cancers. Profiling relied on immunoSEQ multiplex PCR, and the TCRdb table lists in-frame clones only, not all of them. The table has 70,000 to 95,000 clones, around 92% seen once. This sample comprised CD4+ or CD8+ T cells sorted from blood, obtained in a trial of the OX40 agonist ivuxolimab. All receptors come from an adult with an advanced solid tumor such as melanoma, head and neck, liver or kidney cancer. The conserved cysteine and the conserved F or W are not part of the CDR3 here. Each record gives: V gene, J gene, CDR3 protein.

TRBV4-1	TRBJ2-1	ASSWTSGRTSYNEQF
TRBV18	TRBJ2-1	ASFLGGSGNEQF
TRBV5-4	TRBJ2-7	ASNSRGTGGSEQY
TRBV28	TRBJ1-1	ASSWGNTEAF
TRBV4-1	TRBJ2-7	ASSPGTSRREQY
TRBV11-3	TRBJ1-5	ASSLGQGRGNQPQH
TRBV28	TRBJ2-1	ASSPSYLAYNEQF
TRBV7-2	TRBJ2-7	ASSLAGSHEQY
TRBV5-1	TRBJ2-3	ASSLGSRGSTDTQY
TRBV30	TRBJ2-1	AWSVLGNEQF
TRBV29-1	TRBJ2-7	SAADGGYEQY
TRBV10-1	TRBJ1-1	ASSEYLGDRAEAF
TRBV6-6	TRBJ2-1	ASSYQGPQGDEQF
TRBV28	TRBJ2-1	ASRSTAGAF
TRBV7-3	TRBJ2-1	ASSPRTSGRADEQF
TRBV7-3	TRBJ1-6	ASSLEYNSPLH
TRBV4-1	TRBJ2-1	ASSQEGLGFSYNEQF
TRBV5-1	TRBJ2-3	ASSLWDRVPDTQY
TRBV7-2	TRBJ1-4	ASSLVGATNEKLF
TRBV5-1	TRBJ2-3	ASSLNEETQY
TRBV2	TRBJ2-7	ASRGAGGPSYEQY
TRBV14	TRBJ2-7	ASSQGAAGLSYEQY
TRBV30	TRBJ2-3	AWSGTGVQY
TRBV9	TRBJ2-5	ATARGPQETQY
TRBV7-9	TRBJ1-1	ASSPQSGQGFAAF
TRBV9	TRBJ2-2	ASSALAGNTGELF
TRBV5-1	TRBJ2-7	ASSIRTGNYEQY
TRBV19	TRBJ2-5	ASSTHPTGIETQY
TRBV4-2	TRBJ1-3	ASSLQQDENTIY
TRBV10-3	TRBJ2-7	AISELILAGGSYEQY
TRBV6-5	TRBJ1-5	ASRGGGQPQH
TRBV7-9	TRBJ2-1	ASSPDLGSTEQF
TRBV10-3	TRBJ1-1	AIRIDEPTEAF
TRBV27	TRBJ2-7	ASRWTSGGSEQY
TRBV19	TRBJ1-2	ASRTTGFSSRGGYT
TRBV10-3	TRBJ2-2	AIKRQQNTGELF
TRBV21-1	TRBJ2-1	ASSSRGSGRALSIREQF
TRBV11-2	TRBJ2-1	ASSTSGTSFSDEQF
TRBV2	TRBJ2-1	ASSDLVGNEQF
TRBV30	TRBJ1-1	AWRYSDRGNTEAF
TRBV2	TRBJ1-5	ASTEKGTGQPQH
TRBV28	TRBJ1-2	ASSSGGTGAYGYT
TRBV6-5	TRBJ1-4	ASSRGPAEKLF